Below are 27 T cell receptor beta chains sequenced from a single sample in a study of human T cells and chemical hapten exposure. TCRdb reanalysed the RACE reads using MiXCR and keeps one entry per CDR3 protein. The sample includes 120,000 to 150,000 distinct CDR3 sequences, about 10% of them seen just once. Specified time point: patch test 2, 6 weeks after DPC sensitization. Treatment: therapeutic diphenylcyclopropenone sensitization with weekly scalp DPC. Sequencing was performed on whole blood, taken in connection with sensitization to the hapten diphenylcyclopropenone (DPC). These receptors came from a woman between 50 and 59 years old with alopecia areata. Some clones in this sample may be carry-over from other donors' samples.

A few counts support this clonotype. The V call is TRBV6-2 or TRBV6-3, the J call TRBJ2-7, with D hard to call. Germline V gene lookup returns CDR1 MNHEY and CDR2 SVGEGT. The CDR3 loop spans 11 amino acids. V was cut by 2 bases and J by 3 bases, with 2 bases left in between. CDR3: CASSYLYEQYF. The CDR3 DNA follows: TGTGCCAGCAGTTACCTCTACGAGCAGTACTTC.

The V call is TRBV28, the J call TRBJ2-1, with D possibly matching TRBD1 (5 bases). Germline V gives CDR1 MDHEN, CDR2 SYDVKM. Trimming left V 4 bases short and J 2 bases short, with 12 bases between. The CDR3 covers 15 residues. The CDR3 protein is CASSWAGRTYNEQFF. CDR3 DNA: TGTGCCAGCAGTTGGGCAGGGCGGACCTACAATGAGCAGTTCTTC.

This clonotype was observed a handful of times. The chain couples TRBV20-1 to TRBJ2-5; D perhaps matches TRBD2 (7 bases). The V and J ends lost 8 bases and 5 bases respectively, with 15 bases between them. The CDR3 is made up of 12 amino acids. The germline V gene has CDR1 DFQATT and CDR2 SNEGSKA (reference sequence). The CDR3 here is CSTGRAGETQYF. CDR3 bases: TGCAGTACAGGGAGGGCCGGGGAGACCCAGTACTTC.

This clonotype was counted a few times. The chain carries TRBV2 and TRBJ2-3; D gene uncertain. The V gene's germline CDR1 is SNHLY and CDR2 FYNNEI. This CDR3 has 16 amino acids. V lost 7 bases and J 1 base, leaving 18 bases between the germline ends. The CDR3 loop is CASTPPGPLGTDTQYF. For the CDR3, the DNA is TGTGCCAGCACCCCACCTGGTCCGCTGGGCACAGATACGCAGTATTTT.

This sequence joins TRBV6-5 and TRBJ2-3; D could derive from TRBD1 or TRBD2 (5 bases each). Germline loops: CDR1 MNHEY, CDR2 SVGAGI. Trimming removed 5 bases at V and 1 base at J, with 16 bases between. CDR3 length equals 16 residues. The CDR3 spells CASSPQGRRRTDTQYF. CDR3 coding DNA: TGTGCCAGCAGTCCCCAGGGCCGGAGGCGCACAGATACGCAGTATTTT.

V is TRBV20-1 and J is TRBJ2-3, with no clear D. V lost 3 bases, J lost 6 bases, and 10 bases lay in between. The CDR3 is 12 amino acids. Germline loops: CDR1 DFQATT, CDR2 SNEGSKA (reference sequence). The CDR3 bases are TGCAGTGCTAGCCGCGTCGTGGATACGCAGTATTTT. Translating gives CSASRVVDTQYF.

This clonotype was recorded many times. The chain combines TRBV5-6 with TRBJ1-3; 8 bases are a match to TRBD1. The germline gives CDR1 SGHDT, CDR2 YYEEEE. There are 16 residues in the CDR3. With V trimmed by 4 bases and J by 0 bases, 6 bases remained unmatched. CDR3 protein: CASSLLGQDSGNTIYF. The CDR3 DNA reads TGTGCCAGCAGCCTACTGGGACAGGACTCTGGAAACACCATATATTTT.

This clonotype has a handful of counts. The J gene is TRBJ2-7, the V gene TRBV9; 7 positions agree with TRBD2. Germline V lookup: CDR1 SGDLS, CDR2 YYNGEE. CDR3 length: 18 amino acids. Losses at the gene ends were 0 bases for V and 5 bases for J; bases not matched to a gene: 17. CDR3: CASSVGVAGVFSGDEQYF. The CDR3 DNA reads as TGTGCCAGCAGCGTAGGAGTGGCGGGAGTTTTCAGCGGAGACGAGCAGTACTTC. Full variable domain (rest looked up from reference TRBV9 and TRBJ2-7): DSGVTQTPKHLITATGQRVTLRCSPRSGDLSVYWYQQSLDQGLQFLIQYYNGEERAKGNILERFSAQQFPDLHSELNLSSLELGDSALYFCASSVGVAGVFSGDEQYFGPGTRLTVT.

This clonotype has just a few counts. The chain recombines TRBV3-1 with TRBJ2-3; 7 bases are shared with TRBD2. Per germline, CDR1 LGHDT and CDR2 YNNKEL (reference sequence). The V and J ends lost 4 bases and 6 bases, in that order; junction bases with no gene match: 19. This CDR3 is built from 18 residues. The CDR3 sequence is CASSPALGREESADTQYF. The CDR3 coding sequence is TGTGCCAGCAGCCCAGCCTTAGGACGGGAGGAGTCGGCGGATACGCAGTATTTT.

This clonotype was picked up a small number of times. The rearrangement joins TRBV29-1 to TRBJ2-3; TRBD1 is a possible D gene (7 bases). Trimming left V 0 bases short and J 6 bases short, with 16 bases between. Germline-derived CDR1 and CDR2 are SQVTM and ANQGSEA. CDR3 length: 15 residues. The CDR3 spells CSVEEGGGKSDTQYF. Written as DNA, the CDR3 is TGCAGCGTTGAAGAAGGAGGGGGCAAATCGGATACGCAGTATTTT.

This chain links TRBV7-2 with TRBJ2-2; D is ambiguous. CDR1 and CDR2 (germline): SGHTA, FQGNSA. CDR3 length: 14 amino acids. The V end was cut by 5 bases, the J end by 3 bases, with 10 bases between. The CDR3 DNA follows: TGTGCCAGCAGCCGACGAGCCGACACCGGGGAGCTGTTTTTT. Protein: CASSRRADTGELFF.

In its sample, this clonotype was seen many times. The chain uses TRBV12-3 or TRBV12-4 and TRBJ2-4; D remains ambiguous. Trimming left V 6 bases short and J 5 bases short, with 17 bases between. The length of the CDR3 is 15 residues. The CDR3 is CASSPYGQDENIQYF. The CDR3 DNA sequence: TGTGCCAGCAGCCCTTACGGCCAGGACGAAAACATTCAGTACTTC.

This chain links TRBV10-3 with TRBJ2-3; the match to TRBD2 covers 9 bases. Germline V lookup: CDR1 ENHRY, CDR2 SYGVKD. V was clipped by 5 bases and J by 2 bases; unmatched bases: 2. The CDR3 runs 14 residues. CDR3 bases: TGTGCCATCAGTCTAGCGGGGACCACAGATACGCAGTATTTT. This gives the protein CAISLAGTTDTQYF.

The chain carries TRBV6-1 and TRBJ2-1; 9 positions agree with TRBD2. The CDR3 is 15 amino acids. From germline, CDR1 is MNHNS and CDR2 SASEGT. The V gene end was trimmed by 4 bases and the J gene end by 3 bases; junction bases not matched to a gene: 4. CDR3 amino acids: CASSVVSGSYNEQFF. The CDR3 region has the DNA TGTGCCAGCAGTGTGGTTAGCGGGAGCTACAATGAGCAGTTCTTC.

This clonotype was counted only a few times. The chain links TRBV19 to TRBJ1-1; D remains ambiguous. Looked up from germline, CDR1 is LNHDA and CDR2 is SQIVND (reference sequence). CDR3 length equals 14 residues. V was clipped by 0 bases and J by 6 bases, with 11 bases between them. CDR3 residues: CASSIDKGPSEAFF. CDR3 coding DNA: TGTGCCAGTAGTATAGATAAGGGTCCCTCTGAAGCTTTCTTT.

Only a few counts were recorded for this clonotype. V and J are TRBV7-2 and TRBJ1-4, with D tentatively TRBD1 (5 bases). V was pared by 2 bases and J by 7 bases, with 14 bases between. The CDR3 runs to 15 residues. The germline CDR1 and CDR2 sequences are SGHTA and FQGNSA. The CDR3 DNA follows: TGTGCCAGCAGCTTAATCGGGGCCCTGAGTGAAAAACTGTTTTTT. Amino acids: CASSLIGALSEKLFF.

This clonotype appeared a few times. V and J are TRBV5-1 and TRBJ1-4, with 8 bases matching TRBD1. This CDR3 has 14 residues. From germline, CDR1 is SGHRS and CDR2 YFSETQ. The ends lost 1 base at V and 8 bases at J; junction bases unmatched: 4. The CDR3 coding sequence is TGCGCCAGCAGCTTGCGGACAGGGTACGAAAAACTGTTTTTT. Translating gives CASSLRTGYEKLFF.

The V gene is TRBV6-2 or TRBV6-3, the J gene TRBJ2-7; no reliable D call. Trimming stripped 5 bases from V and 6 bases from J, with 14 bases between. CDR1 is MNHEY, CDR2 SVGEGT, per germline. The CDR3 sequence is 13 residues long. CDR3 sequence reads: CASSNRPMGEQYF. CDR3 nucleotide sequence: TGTGCCAGCAGTAACCGCCCTATGGGCGAGCAGTACTTC.

The CDR3 DNA is TGTGCCAGCAGAAAAACAGGGGCCACCGGGGAGCTGTTTTTT. Translated, it gives CASRKTGATGELFF. V is TRBV6-2 or TRBV6-3 and J is TRBJ2-2, with 7 nucleotides matching TRBD1. CDR3 length: 14 amino acids. V lost 6 bases and J lost 4; bases outside the gene matches: 5. The germline CDR1 and CDR2 sequences are MNHEY and SVGEGT.

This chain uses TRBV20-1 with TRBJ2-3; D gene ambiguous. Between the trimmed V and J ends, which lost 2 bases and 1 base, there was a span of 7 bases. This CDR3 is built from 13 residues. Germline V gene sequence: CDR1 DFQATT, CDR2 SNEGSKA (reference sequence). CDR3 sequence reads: CSARRLGTDTQYF. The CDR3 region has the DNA TGCAGTGCTAGAAGATTGGGCACAGATACGCAGTATTTT.

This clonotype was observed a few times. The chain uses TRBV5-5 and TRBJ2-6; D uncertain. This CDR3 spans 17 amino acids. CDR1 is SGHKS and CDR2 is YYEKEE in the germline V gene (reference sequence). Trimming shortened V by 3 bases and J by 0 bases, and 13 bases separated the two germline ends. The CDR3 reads CASSSDPISSGANVLTF. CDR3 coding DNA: TGTGCCAGCAGCTCAGACCCAATTAGCTCTGGGGCCAACGTCCTGACTTTC.

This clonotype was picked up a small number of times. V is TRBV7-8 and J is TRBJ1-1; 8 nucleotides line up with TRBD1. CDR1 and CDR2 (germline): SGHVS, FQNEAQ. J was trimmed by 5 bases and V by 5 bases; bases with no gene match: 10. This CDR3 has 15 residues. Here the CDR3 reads CASSTIRDRWTEAFF. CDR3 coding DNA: TGTGCCAGCAGCACCATTAGGGACAGGTGGACTGAAGCTTTCTTT. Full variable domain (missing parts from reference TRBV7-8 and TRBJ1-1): GAGVSQSPRYKVAKRGQDVALRCDPISGHVSLFWYQQALGQGPEFLTYFQNEAQLDKSGLPSDRFFAERPEGSVSTLKIQRTQQEDSAVYLCASSTIRDRWTEAFFGQGTRLTVV.

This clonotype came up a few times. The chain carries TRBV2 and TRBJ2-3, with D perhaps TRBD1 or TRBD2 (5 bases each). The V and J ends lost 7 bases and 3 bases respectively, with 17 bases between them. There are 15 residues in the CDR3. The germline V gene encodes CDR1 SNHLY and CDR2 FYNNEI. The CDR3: CASTLEGSATDTQYF. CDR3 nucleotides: TGTGCCAGCACCTTAGAGGGGTCCGCTACAGATACGCAGTATTTT. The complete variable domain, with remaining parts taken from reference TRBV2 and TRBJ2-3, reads EPEVTQTPSHQVTQMGQEVILRCVPISNHLYFYWYRQILGQKVEFLVSFYNNEISEKSEIFDDQFSVERPDGSNFTLKIRSTKLEDSAMYFCASTLEGSATDTQYFGPGTRLTVL.

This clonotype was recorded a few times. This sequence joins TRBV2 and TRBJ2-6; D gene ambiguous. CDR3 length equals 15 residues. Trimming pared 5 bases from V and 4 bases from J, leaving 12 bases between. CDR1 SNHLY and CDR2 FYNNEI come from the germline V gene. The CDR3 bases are TGTGCCAGCAGTTTCCGTGAAACGGGGGCCAACGTCCTGACTTTC. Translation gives CASSFRETGANVLTF.

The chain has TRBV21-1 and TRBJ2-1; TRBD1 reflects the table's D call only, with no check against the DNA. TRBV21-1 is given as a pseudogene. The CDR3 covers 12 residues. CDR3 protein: CASSTKPPGRFF. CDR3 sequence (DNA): TGTGCCAGCAGCACAAAGCCGCCCGGTCGGTTCTTC.

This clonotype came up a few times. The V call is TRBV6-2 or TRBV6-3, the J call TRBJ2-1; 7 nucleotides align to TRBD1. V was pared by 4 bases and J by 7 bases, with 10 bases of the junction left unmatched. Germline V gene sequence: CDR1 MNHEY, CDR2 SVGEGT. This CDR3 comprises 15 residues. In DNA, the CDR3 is TGTGCCAGCAGTTTCCGAATGACAGGGCCAAATGAGCAGTTCTTC. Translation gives CASSFRMTGPNEQFF.

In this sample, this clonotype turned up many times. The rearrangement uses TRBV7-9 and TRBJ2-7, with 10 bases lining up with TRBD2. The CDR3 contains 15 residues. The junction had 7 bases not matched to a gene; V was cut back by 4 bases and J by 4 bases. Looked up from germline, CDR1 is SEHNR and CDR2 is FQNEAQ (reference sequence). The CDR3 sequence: CASSSPGTSVYEQYF. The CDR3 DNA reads TGTGCCAGCAGCTCACCCGGGACTAGCGTGTACGAGCAGTACTTC.